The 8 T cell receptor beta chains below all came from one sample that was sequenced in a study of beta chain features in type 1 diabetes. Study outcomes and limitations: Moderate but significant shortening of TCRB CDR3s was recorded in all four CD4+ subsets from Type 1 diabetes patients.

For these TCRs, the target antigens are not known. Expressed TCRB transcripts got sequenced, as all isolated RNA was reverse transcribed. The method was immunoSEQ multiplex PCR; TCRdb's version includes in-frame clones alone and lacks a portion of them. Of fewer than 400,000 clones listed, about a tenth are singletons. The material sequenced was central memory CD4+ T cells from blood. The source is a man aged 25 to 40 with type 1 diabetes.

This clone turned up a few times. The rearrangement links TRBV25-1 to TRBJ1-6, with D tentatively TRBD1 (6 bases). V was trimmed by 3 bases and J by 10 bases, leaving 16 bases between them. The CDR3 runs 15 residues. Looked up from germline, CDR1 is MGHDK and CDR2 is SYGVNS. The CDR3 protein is CASSEGQGILSPLHF. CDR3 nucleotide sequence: TGTGCCAGCAGTGAGGGGCAGGGGATTCTATCACCCCTCCACTTT.

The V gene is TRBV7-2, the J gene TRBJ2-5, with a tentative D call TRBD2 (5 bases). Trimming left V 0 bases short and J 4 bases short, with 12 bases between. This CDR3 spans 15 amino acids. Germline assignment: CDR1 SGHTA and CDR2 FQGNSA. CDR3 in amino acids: CASSLASRGPETQYF. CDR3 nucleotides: TGTGCCAGCAGCTTAGCGTCCCGGGGTCCAGAGACCCAGTACTTC.

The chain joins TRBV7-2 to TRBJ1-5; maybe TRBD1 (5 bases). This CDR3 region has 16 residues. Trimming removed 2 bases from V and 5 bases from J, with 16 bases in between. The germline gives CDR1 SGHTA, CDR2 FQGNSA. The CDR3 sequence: CASSLTPFGADQPQHF. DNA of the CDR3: TGTGCCAGCAGCTTAACACCGTTCGGGGCCGATCAGCCCCAGCATTTT.

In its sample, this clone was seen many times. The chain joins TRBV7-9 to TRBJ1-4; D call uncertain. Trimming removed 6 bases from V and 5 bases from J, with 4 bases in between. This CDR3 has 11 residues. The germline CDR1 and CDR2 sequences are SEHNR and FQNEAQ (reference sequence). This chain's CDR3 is CASSINEKLFF. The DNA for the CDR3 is TGTGCCAGCAGTATAAATGAAAAACTGTTTTTT.

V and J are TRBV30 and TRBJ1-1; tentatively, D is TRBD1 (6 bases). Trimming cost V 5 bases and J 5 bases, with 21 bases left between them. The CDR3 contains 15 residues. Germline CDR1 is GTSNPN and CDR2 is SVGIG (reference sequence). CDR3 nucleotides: TGTGCCTGGTTACCCTGGGACATGGTGGGGACTGAAGCTTTCTTT. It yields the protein CAWLPWDMVGTEAFF.

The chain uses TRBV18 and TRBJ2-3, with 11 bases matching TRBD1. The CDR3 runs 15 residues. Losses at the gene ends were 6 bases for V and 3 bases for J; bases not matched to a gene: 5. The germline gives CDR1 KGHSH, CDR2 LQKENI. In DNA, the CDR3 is TGTGCCAGCTCTCCCGGGACAGGGGGTACAGATACGCAGTATTTT. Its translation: CASSPGTGGTDTQYF.

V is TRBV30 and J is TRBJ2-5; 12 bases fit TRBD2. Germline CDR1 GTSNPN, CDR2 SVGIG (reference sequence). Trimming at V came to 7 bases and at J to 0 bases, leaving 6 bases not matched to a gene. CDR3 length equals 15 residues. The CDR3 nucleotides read TGTGCCTCGGACCTAGCGGGGGGGAACCAAGAGACCCAGTACTTC. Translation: CASDLAGGNQETQYF.

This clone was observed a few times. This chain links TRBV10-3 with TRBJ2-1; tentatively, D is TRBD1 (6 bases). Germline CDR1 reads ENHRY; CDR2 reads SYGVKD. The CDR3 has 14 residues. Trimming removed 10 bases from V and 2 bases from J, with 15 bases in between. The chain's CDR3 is CASSRDNPYNEQFF. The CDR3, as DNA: TGTGCCAGTAGCCGGGACAATCCCTACAATGAGCAGTTCTTC.